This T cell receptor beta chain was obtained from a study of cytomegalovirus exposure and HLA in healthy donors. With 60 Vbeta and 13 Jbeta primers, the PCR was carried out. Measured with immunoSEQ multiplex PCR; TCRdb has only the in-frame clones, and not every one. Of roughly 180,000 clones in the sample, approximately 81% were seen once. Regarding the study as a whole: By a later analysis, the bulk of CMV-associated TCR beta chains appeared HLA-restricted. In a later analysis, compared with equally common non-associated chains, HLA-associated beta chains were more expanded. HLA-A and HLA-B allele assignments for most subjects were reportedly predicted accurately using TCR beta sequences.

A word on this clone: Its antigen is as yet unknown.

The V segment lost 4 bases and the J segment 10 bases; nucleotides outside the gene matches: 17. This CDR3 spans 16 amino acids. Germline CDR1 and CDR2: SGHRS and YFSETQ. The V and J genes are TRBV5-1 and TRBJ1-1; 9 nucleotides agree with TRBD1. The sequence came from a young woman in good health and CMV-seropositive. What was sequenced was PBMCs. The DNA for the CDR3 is TGCGCCAGCAGCAGCCAACCTTCCGGGACAGGGCAGGGAGCTTTCTTT. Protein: CASSSQPSGTGQGAFF.